This TCR beta chain was captured in a study of naive and memory T cell subsets. Study-level findings and limits: A few larger clonotypes appeared in naive repertoires, especially CD8, possibly memory cells re-expressing CD45RA. Each distinct alpha or beta sequence counts as one clonotype. TCR counts from RNA may reflect activation-linked expression changes.

Looked up from germline, CDR1 is SNHLY and CDR2 is FYNNEI. Trimming removed 6 bases from V and 2 bases from J; junction bases left unmatched: 6. The CDR3 covers 15 residues. Both TRBC1 and TRBC2 were covered by a beta constant-region primer of two equimolar oligonucleotides. Nested alpha and beta constant-region primers with the SP2 primer drove four PCR rounds on ligated cDNA. Using its own MiXCR run on the UMI-ligation and nested PCR reads, TCRdb lists one record per CDR3 protein. The repertoire consists of about 90,000 distinct CDR3 sequences, with approximately 10% occurring once and the leading ten covering more than 0.13%. Concerning this clonotype itself: Its specificity is not known.

The TCR comes from a human donor in good health. The V call is TRBV2, the J call TRBJ1-4, with 7 bases matching TRBD1. Sequencing used naive CD4+ T cells from blood. The CDR3 loop reads CASRYRGATNEKLFF. The CDR3 bases are TGTGCCAGCAGGTACAGGGGTGCGACTAATGAAAAACTGTTTTTT. Combining the CDR3 with reference TRBV2 and TRBJ1-4 gives the whole variable domain EPEVTQTPSHQVTQMGQEVILRCVPISNHLYFYWYRQILGQKVEFLVSFYNNEISEKSEIFDDQFSVERPDGSNFTLKIRSTKLEDSAMYFCASRYRGATNEKLFFGSGTQLSVL.